The 24 T cell receptor beta chains listed next were all sequenced from one sample in a study of blood T cell repertoires in COVID-19. Some clones are missing from TCRdb's copy, which holds only in-frame ones; the method was immunoSEQ multiplex PCR. The sample carries about 220,000 clones, 88% recorded once. Sequencing was carried out using PBMCs or T cells enriched from blood (not recorded which). These receptors originate from a woman aged 40 to 50 with acute COVID-19.

This clone turned up a few times. The chain carries TRBV12-3 or TRBV12-4 and TRBJ1-2, with 9 bases that match TRBD1. This CDR3 has 12 residues. With V trimmed by 7 bases and J by 8 bases, 5 bases remained unmatched. CDR3 nucleotides: TGTGCCAGCACTGGGACAGGGAGCGGCTACACCTTC. The encoded protein is CASTGTGSGYTF.

This clone was seen just once. CDR3 protein: CSVDETTGFFSGGYTF. Here the CDR3 DNA reads TGCAGCGTTGATGAGACGACAGGGTTTTTCTCTGGTGGCTACACCTTC. The rearrangement joins TRBV29-1 to TRBJ1-2; 7 bases are shared with TRBD1. Germline CDR1 reads SQVTM; CDR2 reads ANQGSEA. V lost 3 bases to trimming and J lost 7 bases; unmatched junction nucleotides: 17. This CDR3 region has 16 residues.

This chain links TRBV20-1 with TRBJ2-1; 10 bases fit TRBD2. Germline CDR1 reads DFQATT; CDR2 reads SNEGSKA (reference sequence). The CDR3 covers 18 residues. V lost 3 bases to trimming and J lost 0 bases; unmatched junction nucleotides: 11. The chain's CDR3 is CSASYVLAGVHSYNEQFF. The CDR3 nucleotides read TGCAGTGCTAGTTACGTCCTAGCGGGGGTCCACTCCTACAATGAGCAGTTCTTC.

The V gene is TRBV12-3 or TRBV12-4, the J gene TRBJ2-3; TRBD2 is a possible D gene (6 bases). The V and J ends lost 7 bases and 8 bases respectively, with 10 bases between them. This CDR3 spans 11 amino acids. The CDR3 DNA sequence: TGTGCCAGCACCCTGGGGGGTACGCAGTATTTT. Protein: CASTLGGTQYF.

The gene calls are TRBV29-1 and TRBJ2-3; D unresolved. Germline V gene lookup returns CDR1 SQVTM and CDR2 ANQGSEA. The CDR3 is 13 amino acids. V lost 2 bases to trimming and J lost 1 base, with 7 bases between them. CDR3 bases: TGCAGCGTTGAATTGTCGGGCACAGATACGCAGTATTTT. Amino acids: CSVELSGTDTQYF.

The V call is TRBV30, the J call TRBJ1-5; tentatively, D is TRBD1 (6 bases). In germline, CDR1 is GTSNPN, CDR2 SVGIG (reference sequence). This CDR3 comprises 16 residues. Trimming took off 0 bases at V and 0 bases at J, with 12 bases between the two ends. The CDR3 reads CAWSVGQPYSNQPQHF. DNA for the CDR3: TGTGCCTGGAGTGTCGGACAGCCTTATAGCAATCAGCCCCAGCATTTT.

This clone was recorded only once. The chain links TRBV7-8 to TRBJ1-5, with D perhaps TRBD1 (6 bases). Germline V lookup: CDR1 SGHVS, CDR2 FQNEAQ. The CDR3 loop spans 15 amino acids. Trimming stripped 5 bases from V and 8 bases from J, with 19 bases between. In DNA form, the CDR3 reads TGTGCCAGCAGCAGGGGAGCACAGGGTGGCGAGCCCCAGCATTTT. It codes for CASSRGAQGGEPQHF.

In DNA form, the CDR3 reads TGCGCCAGCAGCTTGACAGGGCAGAACACTGAAGCTTTCTTT. Translated, it gives CASSLTGQNTEAFF. The V and J genes are TRBV5-1 and TRBJ1-1; the D gene is possibly TRBD1 (6 bases). Germline CDR1 and CDR2: SGHRS and YFSETQ. This CDR3 has 14 amino acids. V gave up 1 base and J gave up 1 base, with 8 bases separating them.

The chain couples TRBV5-4 to TRBJ2-7; 10 bases line up with TRBD1. Per germline, CDR1 SGHNT and CDR2 YYREEE (reference sequence). This CDR3 region has 16 residues. The J segment lost 1 base and the V segment lost 3 bases, leaving 7 bases of the junction unmatched. The DNA of the CDR3 is TGTGCCAGCAGCTCGGCCCGGACAGGGGGTTCCTACGAGCAGTACTTC. This encodes CASSSARTGGSYEQYF.

The chain carries TRBV24-1 and TRBJ2-1; D possibly corresponds to TRBD1 (5 bases). CDR1 and CDR2 (germline): KGHDR, SFDVKD. Trimming left V 1 base short and J 6 bases short, with 9 bases between. The CDR3 spans 14 residues. The CDR3 protein is CATSDFKQGNEQFF. For the CDR3, the DNA is TGTGCCACCAGTGATTTTAAGCAGGGCAATGAGCAGTTCTTC.

The gene calls are TRBV18 and TRBJ1-6; D remains ambiguous. CDR1 KGHSH and CDR2 LQKENI come from the germline V gene. The CDR3 has 15 amino acids. Trimming stripped 2 bases from V and 4 bases from J, with 9 bases between. Here the CDR3 reads CASSPIADYNSPLHF. CDR3 DNA: TGTGCCAGCTCACCAATCGCAGATTATAATTCACCCCTCCACTTT.

The chain combines TRBV2 with TRBJ1-1; 8 bases are a match to TRBD1. The germline gives CDR1 SNHLY, CDR2 FYNNEI. CDR3 length equals 14 residues. Unmatched junction bases numbered 7, after V lost 4 bases and J lost 6 bases. CDR3 sequence (DNA): TGTGCCAGCAGTGTCGAGACAGGGGTCGCTGAAGCTTTCTTT. Translating it yields CASSVETGVAEAFF.

As DNA, the CDR3 is TGTGCCAGCAGCGCCGAAACAGGGGAGGAAGAGACCCAGTACTTC. This gives the protein CASSAETGEEETQYF. V usage is TRBV9 and J usage is TRBJ2-5; tentative D call: TRBD1 (7 bases). Germline-derived CDR1 and CDR2 are SGDLS and YYNGEE. The CDR3 totals 15 residues. The germline V and J ends were trimmed by 3 bases and 3 bases, with 15 bases remaining between them. Variable domain in full (rest from reference TRBV9 and TRBJ2-5): DSGVTQTPKHLITATGQRVTLRCSPRSGDLSVYWYQQSLDQGLQFLIQYYNGEERAKGNILERFSAQQFPDLHSELNLSSLELGDSALYFCASSAETGEEETQYFGPGTRLLVL.

The V gene is TRBV5-1, the J gene TRBJ2-7, with D perhaps matching TRBD1 (5 bases). Germline values: CDR1 SGHRS, CDR2 YFSETQ. The CDR3 totals 15 residues. V lost 0 bases and J 4 bases, leaving 14 bases between the germline ends. The CDR3 DNA sequence: TGCGCCAGCAGCTTGGCCGCAGGGCCTGGATACGAGCAGTACTTC. It encodes CASSLAAGPGYEQYF. Full variable domain (outside the CDR3, taken from reference TRBV5-1 and TRBJ2-7): KAGVTQTPRYLIKTRGQQVTLSCSPISGHRSVSWYQQTPGQGLQFLFEYFSETQRNKGNFPGRFSGRQFSNSRSEMNVSTLELGDSALYLCASSLAAGPGYEQYFGPGTRLTVT.

This chain uses TRBV10-3 with TRBJ2-5; D gene uncertain. Germline CDR1 and CDR2: ENHRY and SYGVKD. Trimming took off 11 bases at V and 4 bases at J, with 17 bases between the two ends. This CDR3 spans 13 amino acids. DNA of the CDR3: TGTGCCGCCCGTGGGTTGGGCCCAGAGACCCAGTACTTC. It yields the protein CAARGLGPETQYF.

This rearrangement joins TRBV5-1 to TRBJ2-3, with 11 positions matching TRBD2. The CDR3 extends over 18 amino acids. V lost 0 bases and J lost 2; bases outside the gene matches: 8. In germline, CDR1 is SGHRS, CDR2 YFSETQ. Here the CDR3 DNA reads TGCGCCAGCAGCTTGGCGGGGGCACTAGCGGGAGTCACAGATACGCAGTATTTT. It yields the protein CASSLAGALAGVTDTQYF.

The J gene is TRBJ2-5, the V gene TRBV6-1, with a possible D match to TRBD2 (5 bases). Germline lookup yields CDR1 MNHNS and CDR2 SASEGT. The CDR3 runs 15 residues. V was cut by 3 bases and J by 1 base, with 12 bases left in between. The CDR3 DNA follows: TGTGCCAGCAGTGACAGAGCGCGGGCCCAAGAGACCCAGTACTTC. Protein: CASSDRARAQETQYF.

V gene TRBV3-1 (or the pseudogene TRBV3-2) combines with J gene TRBJ1-2; 9 bases match TRBD1. V shed 1 base, J shed 2 bases, and the junction held 5 bases outside the gene matches. Germline V gene lookup returns CDR1 LGHDT and CDR2 YNNKEL (reference sequence). CDR3 length: 16 residues. CDR3 protein: CASSQASTGGNYGYTF. The CDR3 nucleotides are TGTGCCAGCAGCCAAGCCTCGACAGGGGGAAACTATGGCTACACCTTC.

The chain joins TRBV10-1 to TRBJ2-1; the D gene is possibly TRBD2 (6 bases). V was cut by 0 bases and J by 0 bases, with 9 bases left in between. Germline assignment: CDR1 WNHNN and CDR2 SYGVQD (reference sequence). The CDR3 runs to 16 residues. DNA for the CDR3: TGCGCCAGCAGTGAGTCGGGCGGGAACTCCTACAATGAGCAGTTCTTC. This codes for CASSESGGNSYNEQFF.

This chain uses TRBV5-4 with TRBJ1-3, with D hard to call. V lost 0 bases to trimming and J lost 0 bases, with 4 bases between them. This CDR3 has 14 residues. Germline CDR1 SGHNT, CDR2 YYREEE (reference sequence). CDR3: CASSLDGSGNTIYF. In nucleotides, the CDR3 is TGTGCCAGCAGCTTGGACGGCTCTGGAAACACCATATATTTT.

The CDR3 spells CASSLDPSGSVGQYV. In DNA, the CDR3 is TGTGCCAGCAGCTTGGATCCTAGCGGGAGTGTTGGGCAGTACGTC. The genes are TRBV5-5 and TRBJ2-7; 10 nucleotides agree with TRBD2. The CDR3 has 15 residues. The trim removed 0 bases at V and 9 bases at J, leaving 9 bases unmatched. CDR1 is SGHKS and CDR2 is YYEKEE in the germline V gene (reference sequence).

V is TRBV30 and J is TRBJ2-7, with unresolved D. Per the germline V gene, CDR1 is GTSNPN and CDR2 is SVGIG (reference sequence). CDR3 length: 14 amino acids. Trimming removed 6 bases at V and 2 bases at J, with 17 bases between. CDR3 residues: CACIPRDFAYEQYF. The CDR3 bases are TGTGCCTGCATACCCCGTGACTTTGCCTACGAGCAGTACTTC.

Here the CDR3 DNA reads TGTGCCACCCGGTTCCAGCTAGCTCGCCCCCTCCACTTT. It encodes CATRFQLARPLHF. The J gene is TRBJ1-6, the V gene TRBV27; no definite D call. CDR1 MNHEY and CDR2 SMNVEV come from the germline V gene (reference sequence). The V end was cut by 10 bases, the J end by 13 bases, with 20 bases between. This CDR3 has 13 amino acids.

On this clone: Other DNA sequences in the sample encode the same CDR3. This chain uses TRBV2 with TRBJ1-1, with 9 bases lining up with TRBD1. The J segment lost 2 bases and the V segment lost 7 bases, leaving 2 bases of the junction unmatched. The germline V gene has CDR1 SNHLY and CDR2 FYNNEI. This CDR3 has 13 amino acids. The CDR3 bases are TGTGCCAGCACGGGACAGGGAAACACTGAAGCTTTCTTT. Translated, it gives CASTGQGNTEAFF.